The 18 T cell receptor beta chains in this list originate from one sample, sequenced in a study of T cells in localized non-small cell lung cancer. Sequencing used immunoSEQ multiplex PCR; TCRdb keeps in-frame clones, though not all of them. The data contain 50,000 to 75,000 clones, 70% to 90% of them seen just once; the ten biggest clones take up roughly a fifth. Here the sequenced sample was peripheral blood, taken before any cancer treatment. Every receptor here comes from a man aged 35-69 years with stage I squamous cell lung carcinoma.

This rearrangement joins TRBV6-6 to TRBJ2-5; D is uncertain. V shed 5 bases and J shed 5 bases, with 6 bases lying between them. Germline V CDR1 and CDR2: MNHNY, SVGAGI (reference sequence). The CDR3 is 11 residues long. The CDR3 loop is CASSPGETQYF. The CDR3 nucleotides read TGTGCCAGCAGTCCCGGGGAGACCCAGTACTTC.

This sequence joins TRBV11-1 and TRBJ2-7; tentatively, D is TRBD2 (6 bases). The V end lost 5 bases, the J end lost 4 bases, and 15 bases lay between the germline ends. Per the germline V gene, CDR1 is SGHAT and CDR2 is FQDESV (reference sequence). The CDR3 is made up of 14 amino acids. CDR3 protein: CASSPPGLLYEQYF. CDR3 bases: TGTGCCAGCAGCCCCCCGGGACTTTTATACGAGCAGTACTTC.

This clone was seen a handful of times. The chain is built from TRBV6-5 and TRBJ2-7; perhaps TRBD2 as D (5 bases). CDR1 and CDR2 (germline): MNHEY, SVGAGI. Trimming took 4 bases from V and 2 from J, leaving 9 bases between them. The CDR3 is 13 amino acids. The CDR3: CASSSSRTYEQYF. CDR3 sequence (DNA): TGTGCCAGCAGTTCTAGCAGAACCTACGAGCAGTACTTC.

The V and J genes are TRBV10-1 and TRBJ2-7; 8 bases fit TRBD2. V lost 5 bases, J lost 0 bases, and 6 bases stayed unmatched. This CDR3 region has 15 residues. Germline CDR1 reads WNHNN; CDR2 reads SYGVQD (reference sequence). The CDR3 loop is CASSQSGSSSYEQYF. The CDR3 DNA sequence: TGCGCCAGCAGTCAGAGCGGGAGTAGCTCCTACGAGCAGTACTTC.

The rearrangement links TRBV7-3 to TRBJ2-5, with D possibly being TRBD1 or TRBD2 (5 bases each). This CDR3 is built from 14 residues. CDR1 is SGHTA, CDR2 FQGTGA, per germline. Between the trimmed V and J ends, which lost 4 bases and 5 bases, there was a span of 14 bases. CDR3 nucleotides: TGTGCCAGCAGCTCGAGGGGTGTTGGGGAGACCCAGTACTTC. It specifies CASSSRGVGETQYF. The full variable domain, in which reference TRBV7-3 and TRBJ2-5 provide the parts outside the CDR3, is GAGVSQTPSNKVTEKGKYVELRCDPISGHTALYWYRQSLGQGPEFLIYFQGTGAADDSGLPNDRFFAVRPEGSVSTLKIQRTERGDSAVYLCASSSRGVGETQYFGPGTRLLVL.

V gene TRBV6-1 combines with J gene TRBJ2-3, with 7 bases that match TRBD2. V lost 1 base, J lost 0 bases, and 4 bases stayed unmatched. This CDR3 is built from 16 residues. Germline V CDR1 and CDR2: MNHNS, SASEGT. Written as DNA, the CDR3 is TGTGCCAGCAGTGAAGGACTAGCTCCTAGCACAGATACGCAGTATTTT. Its protein product is CASSEGLAPSTDTQYF.

The chain carries TRBV28 and TRBJ1-4, with no clear D. Trimming removed 4 bases at V and 3 bases at J, with 9 bases between. The germline CDR1 and CDR2 sequences are MDHEN and SYDVKM. The CDR3 totals 14 residues. The CDR3 loop reads CASSYGLPNEKLFF. The CDR3 DNA sequence: TGTGCCAGCAGTTACGGACTCCCTAATGAAAAACTGTTTTTT.

The CDR3 nucleotides are TGTGCCTGGGGACGGAGCTCCTACGAGCAGTACTTC. Translating it yields CAWGRSSYEQYF. The V and J genes are TRBV30 and TRBJ2-7, with D unresolved. Between the trimmed V and J ends, which lost 5 bases and 0 bases, there was a span of 8 bases. Germline V gene sequence: CDR1 GTSNPN, CDR2 SVGIG (reference sequence). The CDR3 runs 12 residues.

The chain combines TRBV28 with TRBJ1-3, with TRBD1 as a possible D gene (5 bases). The germline V gene encodes CDR1 MDHEN and CDR2 SYDVKM. V dropped 3 bases and J dropped 0 bases, with 6 bases sitting between them. The CDR3 has 14 residues. The CDR3 spells CASSFTGSGNTIYF. DNA for the CDR3: TGTGCCAGCAGTTTCACAGGCTCTGGAAACACCATATATTTT.

Only one count was recorded for this clone. The genes are TRBV2 and TRBJ2-5, with 9 bases that match TRBD1. The CDR3 sequence is 14 residues long. Trimming at V came to 7 bases and at J to 4 bases, leaving 7 bases not matched to a gene. Germline V gives CDR1 SNHLY, CDR2 FYNNEI. This CDR3 is CASKSGTGTETQYF. The CDR3 region has the DNA TGTGCCAGCAAGAGTGGGACAGGGACAGAGACCCAGTACTTC.

The chain carries TRBV5-1 and TRBJ2-1; the D is unclear. Trimming cost V 9 bases and J 0 bases, with 10 bases left between them. The CDR3 loop spans 13 amino acids. Germline CDR1 reads SGHRS; CDR2 reads YFSETQ. The CDR3 is CATGVTSYNEQFF. CDR3 coding DNA: TGCGCCACCGGAGTGACCTCCTACAATGAGCAGTTCTTC. Filled out from reference TRBV5-1 and TRBJ2-1, the complete variable domain reads KAGVTQTPRYLIKTRGQQVTLSCSPISGHRSVSWYQQTPGQGLQFLFEYFSETQRNKGNFPGRFSGRQFSNSRSEMNVSTLELGDSALYLCATGVTSYNEQFFGPGTRLTVL.

The chain couples TRBV10-3 to TRBJ2-3; no reliable D call. The germline gives CDR1 ENHRY, CDR2 SYGVKD. V was trimmed by 4 bases and J by 3 bases, leaving 5 bases between them. There are 12 residues in the CDR3. DNA of the CDR3: TGTGCCATCAGTGCCGTTACAGATACGCAGTATTTT. Translating gives CAISAVTDTQYF.

This chain links TRBV28 with TRBJ2-7; D may match TRBD1 or TRBD2 (5 bases each). This CDR3 is built from 12 residues. The germline V and J ends were trimmed by 9 bases and 7 bases, with 16 bases remaining between them. Germline V gene data show CDR1 as MDHEN and CDR2 as SYDVKM. CDR3: CARGDVVREQYF. The DNA of the CDR3 is TGTGCCAGGGGGGACGTGGTAAGGGAGCAGTACTTC.

The genes are TRBV9 and TRBJ2-7, with a weak D call TRBD2 (6 bases). Germline CDR1 and CDR2: SGDLS and YYNGEE. V was trimmed by 4 bases and J by 0 bases, leaving 14 bases between them. The CDR3 has 15 residues. CDR3: CASSPSSGPSYEQYF. The CDR3 DNA sequence: TGTGCCAGCAGCCCGTCCAGCGGGCCCTCCTACGAGCAGTACTTC.

CDR3 bases: TGTGCCAGTAGGAGACAGATCGTCACAGATACGCAGTATTTT. It specifies CASRRQIVTDTQYF. This chain uses TRBV19 with TRBJ2-3; D may be TRBD1 (5 bases). The V and J ends lost 6 bases and 2 bases respectively, with 12 bases between them. Germline V gene sequence: CDR1 LNHDA, CDR2 SQIVND (reference sequence). This CDR3 has 14 amino acids.

The V call is TRBV5-1, the J call TRBJ2-2, with 7 bases lining up with TRBD2. The germline V gene has CDR1 SGHRS and CDR2 YFSETQ. Trimming at V came to 5 bases and at J to 3 bases, leaving 7 bases not matched to a gene. The CDR3 extends over 15 amino acids. As DNA, the CDR3 is TGCGCCAGCAGACTACTAGCGACGGACACCGGGGAGCTGTTTTTT. Translating gives CASRLLATDTGELFF.

This chain joins TRBV4-3 and TRBJ2-2; TRBD2 matches at 7 bases. Germline trimming cut 3 bases from V and 2 bases from J; bases unmatched to any gene: 6. Germline CDR1 is LGHNA and CDR2 is YSLEER. This CDR3 is built from 16 residues. CDR3 amino acids: CASSQRSGTNTGELFF. Here the CDR3 DNA reads TGCGCCAGCAGCCAGAGGAGCGGGACCAACACCGGGGAGCTGTTTTTT.

The genes are TRBV10-3 and TRBJ2-7; no clear D. This CDR3 has 11 residues. With 4 bases removed from V and 5 bases from J, the gap between germline ends came to 6 bases. Germline-derived CDR1 and CDR2 are ENHRY and SYGVKD. Here the CDR3 DNA reads TGTGCCATCAGTGGTGGCGACGAGCAGTACTTC. Its translation is CAISGGDEQYF.